This is a list of T cell receptor beta chains from one sample in a study of blood T cell repertoires in COVID-19. Produced via immunoSEQ multiplex PCR; TCRdb's table is partial and in-frame only. The repertoire holds around 100,000 clones, with more than 85% as singletons. Sequencing was performed on peripheral blood. The receptors here all came from a man aged 60-69 years with acute or convalescent COVID-19. Each CDR3 is given with its conserved first and last residue. D genes are given only for firm matches. A clone size is listed for some rows: how often the clone was seen (once, few, many), or a class if it is expanded.

.	.	TRBJ1-1	TRBV5-1	TGCGCCAGCAGCCGCCAGCCGGGGGAAGGGTCAAACACTGAAGCTTTCTTT	CASSRQPGEGSNTEAFF
.	.	TRBJ2-5	TRBV19	TGTGCCAGTAGTGAGACAGTGCAAGAGACCCAGTACTTC	CASSETVQETQYF
.	.	TRBJ1-3	TRBV6-6	TGTGCCAGCAGTTACCCCAGCTCTGGAAACACCATATATTTT	CASSYPSSGNTIYF
.	once	TRBJ1-1	TRBV27	TGTGCCAGCAGTCCGCAAAGACAGGTCGCTGAAGCTTTCTTT	CASSPQRQVAEAFF
TRBD2	.	TRBJ2-3	TRBV9	TGTGCCAGCAGCGTAGGACTAGCGGGAGCCCGATGGGATACAGATACGCAGTATTTT	CASSVGLAGARWDTDTQYF
TRBD2	.	TRBJ2-3	TRBV5-1	TGCGCCAGCAGCTTGTTTGCTAGCGGGAGCGCCCTCAGCACAGATACGCAGTATTTT	CASSLFASGSALSTDTQYF
.	.	TRBJ2-2	TRBV5-6	TGTGCCAGCTCACTAGCAAACACCGGGGAGCTGTTTTTT	CASSLANTGELFF
TRBD2	.	TRBJ2-3	TRBV5-1	TGCGCCAGCAGCTCCACCTCGGGACTAGCGGGGTCAGATACGCAGTATTTT	CASSSTSGLAGSDTQYF
.	once	TRBJ1-4	TRBV2	TGTGCCAGCAGTCGACAGTACGCAACTAATGAAAAACTGTTTTTT	CASSRQYATNEKLFF
TRBD2	.	TRBJ2-7	TRBV27	TGTGCCAGCAGGAAAGGACTAGCGGGACACGAGCAGTACTTC	CASRKGLAGHEQYF
.	.	TRBJ1-1	TRBV5-1	TGCGCCAGCAGTGGGGGCCAGGGCACTGAAGCTTTCTTT	CASSGGQGTEAFF
TRBD1	.	TRBJ1-2	TRBV6-5	TGTGCCAGCAGTGACTCTGACAGGGGTTTCTATGGCTACACCTTC	CASSDSDRGFYGYTF
.	.	TRBJ2-2	TRBV21-1	TGTGCCAGCAGCAACCTGACAGGGGGCCCCGGGGAGCTGTTTTTT	CASSNLTGGPGELFF
.	few	TRBJ1-2	TRBV2	TGTGCCAGCAGTGAAGGGCAGGGCTATGGCTACACCTTC	CASSEGQGYGYTF
TRBD2	.	TRBJ2-5	TRBV24-1	TGTGCCACCAGTGATTTAAGGACTAGCGGGAAAGAGACCCAGTACTTC	CATSDLRTSGKETQYF
TRBD1	.	TRBJ2-5	TRBV3-1/TRBV3-2	TGTGCCAGCAGCTATCTAGGGGGCTCCCAAGAGACCCAGTACTTC	CASSYLGGSQETQYF
TRBD2	.	TRBJ2-3	TRBV2	TGTGCCAGCGTAGCGGGAGGCTCCACAGATACGCAGTATTTT	CASVAGGSTDTQYF